This is a list of T cell receptor beta chains from one sample in a study of T cell responses to AZD1222 COVID-19 vaccine. Method: immunoSEQ multiplex PCR; TCRdb's copy keeps in-frame clones and lacks some. Of more than 95,000 clones in the sample, roughly nine tenths are singletons; the top ten hold under 50%. The material was peripheral blood, obtained on day 0 of AZD1222 vaccination. Receptor source: an adult in good health. The conserved cysteine and the conserved F or W are not part of the CDR3 here.

v_call	j_call	cdr3_aa
TRBV10-3	TRBJ1-1	AISPMGNTEAF
TRBV4-1	TRBJ2-2	ASSPPKVWTGGHVELF
TRBV5-1	TRBJ2-7	ASSLDLPYEQY
TRBV24-1	TRBJ1-2	ATSDGHPGGYT
TRBV27	TRBJ2-7	ASSLGQLSSYEQY
TRBV7-2	TRBJ2-5	ASRPGGEETQY
TRBV19	TRBJ2-2	ASSIVAEGKTGELF
TRBV5-4	TRBJ2-7	ASSNSYEQY
TRBV4-1	TRBJ1-4	ASRRTGTGQEKLF
TRBV18	TRBJ1-5	ASSPRGGSNQPQH
TRBV19	TRBJ2-7	ASKDSGISYEQY
TRBV5-1	TRBJ2-7	ASSLASGRINEQY
TRBV7-2	TRBJ1-4	ASRLRGTPNEKLF
TRBV11-2	TRBJ2-1	ASSFSEGTLNEQF
TRBV29-1	TRBJ1-3	SAIVLGQPGNTIY
TRBV5-1	TRBJ2-2	ASSYGGTANTGELF
TRBV11-2	TRBJ1-5	ASSLRTGDQPQH